These 7 T cell receptor beta chains came from one sample sequenced in a study of T cells expressing NK-cell markers. For each CDR3 protein, TCRdb gives one entry from its re-call of the 5' RACE reads, without DNA. The sample totals 500,000 to 600,000 distinct CDR3 sequences; its top ten clones hold less than 4.5%. Sequenced material: blood T cells: a sorted CD56 or NKG2C T cell subset, CD4+ or CD8+ T cells, or bulk PBMC T cells (not recorded which). The receptors here all came from a man aged 18 to 30 in good health.

V and J are TRBV7-9 and TRBJ2-6; TCRdb reports TRBD2, a call that lacks DNA to check it against. The CDR3 has 16 residues. Germline V gives CDR1 SEHNR, CDR2 FQNEAQ (reference sequence). CDR3: CASRRAGGPGANVLTF. Drawing the rest from reference TRBV7-9 and TRBJ2-6, the complete variable domain is DTGVSQNPRHKITKRGQNVTFRCDPISEHNRLYWYRQTLGQGPEFLTYFQNEAQLEKSRLLSDRFSAERPKGSFSTLEIQRTEQGDSAMYLCASRRAGGPGANVLTFGAGSRLTVL.

The rearrangement joins TRBV29-1 to TRBJ2-4. This CDR3 contains 14 residues. CDR1 and CDR2 from the germline V gene are SQVTM and ANQGSEA. This CDR3 is CSVDSQWDKNIQYF.

J is TRBJ2-3 and V is TRBV12-3 or TRBV12-4; TCRdb gives TRBD2 as the D gene, but with no DNA this cannot be confirmed. This CDR3 is built from 13 residues. The CDR3 sequence: CASRILGTDTQYF.

CDR3 residues: CASSLVGASDYEQYF. The J gene is TRBJ2-7, the V gene TRBV28; without DNA, the TCRdb call of TRBD2 cannot be checked. Germline V gives CDR1 MDHEN, CDR2 SYDVKM. This CDR3 has 15 amino acids.

The chain has TRBV12-3 or TRBV12-4 and TRBJ2-7; TCRdb reports TRBD1, a call that lacks DNA to check it against. The CDR3 has 15 amino acids. CDR3: CASSSWDRESYEQYF.

CDR3 protein: CASRRGVLRSYEQYF. The chain links TRBV12-3 or TRBV12-4 to TRBJ2-7; the D call of TRBD2 rests on TCRdb alone, since no DNA is present to check it. The CDR3 runs to 15 residues.

The chain employs TRBV7-3 and TRBJ2-3; TCRdb calls TRBD2, which cannot be checked without DNA. Germline loops: CDR1 SGHTA, CDR2 FQGTGA. CDR3 size: 15 residues. CDR3 protein: CASSSTRGPTDTQYF.